This section outlines one T cell receptor (beta chain) sequence together with its context. This receptor's antigen is unknown. There are no base qualities to consult, and no much larger clone falls within one base. This sample was taken from a study of blood T cell repertoires in COVID-19 (dated by TCRdb to 2020 to 2022). About the full investigation: Samples from collaborators originated in the United States, Italy and Spain and spanned both the acute and convalescent phases of COVID-19. The repertoires were made available in a free public database intended to serve as a resource for research on the immune response to SARS-CoV-2. Where available, HLA class I and class II types were obtained from metadata supplied by the sample provider rather than from assay-based typing. A de-identified subject ID, COVID-19 status, age in years and sex were almost always included in the sample metadata. The material from the prospective study consisted of cDNA or gDNA derived from T cells, B-cell-depleted T cells, or PBMCs. The dataset comprised deeply sampled blood TCRbeta repertoires from subjects exposed to, actively infected with, or recovered from COVID-19. The samples were drawn from the first 160 participants of the ongoing ImmuneRACE study and from 950 to 1,500 subjects provided by 6 global collaborators. The research as a whole found: The quantity of clinical and demographic metadata differed by source and by participant and was supplied without curation.

TCRbeta CDR3 regions were amplified from genomic DNA using the immunoSEQ Assay, a bias-controlled multiplex PCR. The authors' pipeline ran thus. The number of nucleated cells in each sample was estimated from the amplification of reference gene primers within the assay. To quantify the absolute abundance of each unique TCRbeta CDR3 rearrangement, sequence reads were collapsed and filtered. For each sample, productive Simpson clonality was calculated as the square root of Simpson's diversity index over productive rearrangements. As stored in TCRdb, this immuneACCESS dataset retains in-frame rearrangements with V and J assigned. A fraction of the clones does not appear; measured against another copy, unresolved V genes explain less than half of the discrepancy, and the remainder lacks a known reason. That table furnishes V, J and clone size, whereas the DNA furnished D and trimming. This sample is represented by around 220,000 clones; around nine tenths of them were singletons. Jointly, the top ten make up under 2.5% of the sample.

The CDR3 contains 12 residues, cysteine and phenylalanine counted. Only CDR3 DNA is held: 36 bases, read in frame from base 1. CDR1 is given as MNHNY and CDR2 as SVGAGI, both from the germline V gene (reference sequence). V and J are truncated by 4 bases and 6 bases respectively, leaving an intervening sequence of 10 bases. A second Seattle source provided samples from volunteer blood donors who had recovered from COVID-19. Whole blood was collected in K2EDTA tubes by collaborating institutions according to the institutions' own protocols. Collaborator samples were shipped for TCRbeta analysis as frozen whole blood, isolated PBMCs, or DNA extracted from either sample type.

The chain employs TRBV6-6 and TRBJ2-7; the D gene identity is not certain. The origin of this receptor is a middle-aged woman who had recovered from COVID-19. The sample comprised peripheral blood. CDR3 loop: CASSFDIGEQYF. The nucleotide sequence reads TGTGCCAGCAGTTTCGACATCGGCGAGCAGTACTTC.